This TCR beta chain was identified during a study of T cell repertoires in cytomegalovirus infection. The overall study: The public TCR beta signatures pointed to both CMV infection and matching HLA type.

Study conclusions and caveats: HLA-C-restricted CMV clonotypes gave the most frequent clonotype in two of eight donors. Identification of carriers of CMV plus the relevant HLA was performed using cumulative public TCR beta family frequency.

For this clonotype: Antigen specificity is unknown.

Germline V lookup: CDR1 MNHEY, CDR2 SVGAGI. The CDR3 consists of 16 residues. V lost 4 bases to trimming and J lost 1 base, with 16 bases between them. TCRdb re-called the reads through MiXCR, storing one row per CDR3 protein. The sample carries 150,000 to 200,000 distinct CDR3 sequences, 28% recorded once. The source is a human donor in good health (CMV status not recorded). Some clones in this sample may be carry-over from other donors' samples. Sequenced sample: PBMCs. The rearrangement joins TRBV6-5 to TRBJ1-1; D gene ambiguous. CDR3 residues: CASSLITEAGNTEAFF. Written as DNA, the CDR3 is TGTGCCAGCAGTTTAATCACCGAGGCGGGGAACACTGAAGCTTTCTTT.